Given below is one TCR beta chain in context. The data belong to a study of technical replicates of blood from a handful of donors. Some clones are missing from TCRdb's copy, which holds only in-frame ones; the method was immunoSEQ multiplex PCR. The sample gives approximately 94,000 clones, 96% of which show up once; approximately 0.35% is in the top ten. This CDR3 is 15 amino acids long. V lost 8 bases and J lost 1; bases outside the gene matches: 9. The sequenced material came from T cells isolated from PBMCs. This chain connects TRBV23-1 to TRBJ2-7, with 9 bases that match TRBD1. TRBV23-1 is filed as an ORF, its function uncertain. The origin of this receptor is a human donor in good health. CDR3 loop: CASGFIGTGSYEQYF. The CDR3 DNA is TGCGCCAGCGGGTTTATCGGGACAGGGTCCTACGAGCAGTACTTC.